These T cell receptor beta chains were read from a single sample in a study of CD8 T cells in Susac syndrome. MiXCR, applied by TCRdb to the immunoSEQ multiplex PCR reads, yields one record per CDR3 protein. The table has about 120,000 distinct CDR3 sequences, nearly 95% seen once; the top ten hold 0.11% to 0.15%. The sample was CD4+ T cells from PBMCs. The receptor source for this set is a human donor in good health. The CDR3 runs from the conserved cysteine through the conserved F or W. D genes are given only for firm matches.

cdr3_aa,d_call,j_call,v_call
CASSMREQGGTEAFF,TRBD1,TRBJ1-1,TRBV19
CASSRTGTDTQYF,TRBD1,TRBJ2-3,TRBV18
CASSPIRYYEQYF,-,TRBJ2-7,TRBV7-8
CASSSTSKRINEQFF,-,TRBJ2-1,TRBV19
CASSSGQVNEKLFF,TRBD1,TRBJ1-4,TRBV13
CASSFQRTKNIQYF,-,TRBJ2-4,TRBV28
CSVIRGPNYGYTF,-,TRBJ1-2,TRBV29-1
CASSQSSTGGETQYF,TRBD1,TRBJ2-5,TRBV4-3
CASSLVSTGTEAFF,-,TRBJ1-1,TRBV5-1
CSAPYKTLGQVNQPQHF,TRBD1,TRBJ1-5,TRBV20-1
CSIAGTDTQYF,-,TRBJ2-3,TRBV20-1
CASSQDMNTEAFF,-,TRBJ1-1,TRBV18